This TCR beta chain was documented in a study of T cells in Graves' hyperthyroidism and ophthalmopathy (dated by TCRdb to about 2019). About the study as a whole: Peripheral blood was collected at initial diagnosis, before any treatment. In more than 5 Graves' hyperthyroidism patients, the study also compared T-cell repertoires from thyroid tissue with T-cell repertoires from blood. Whether ophthalmopathy could be predicted prospectively was tested in an independent validation cohort made up of about 20 hyperthyroidism patients plus 17 patients who later progressed to ophthalmopathy. TCR V-J signatures able to tell the groups apart were searched for in a discovery cohort of 90 to 100 patients, of whom under 45 had Graves' ophthalmopathy and around 58 had stable Graves' hyperthyroidism. The 75 to 100 discovery patients were divided at random into training and test sets in a 7:3 ratio. TCR Vbeta CDR3 sequencing of 135 peripheral blood samples (43 ophthalmopathy, about 75 hyperthyroidism and around 17 progressor patients) is reported in the paper. Once sampling was done, hyperthyroidism patients were given methimazole at a starting dose of 30 mg daily, whereas ophthalmopathy patients were given high-dose intravenous methylprednisolone.

V and J are truncated by 1 base and 3 bases respectively, leaving an intervening sequence of 11 bases. Inclusive of the bounding cysteine and phenylalanine, the CDR3 is 14 residues long. The sequence is cut down to CDR3 DNA, 42 bases in frame from base 1. CDR1 SGDLS and CDR2 YYNGEE were looked up in the germline V gene. The hyperthyroidism patients were between 18 and 65 years old and newly diagnosed, with a disease duration of less than 2 months. The study excluded patients with uncontrolled infections, other autoimmune diseases, pregnancy or lactation. Diagnoses were established on the basis of clinical symptoms, serum thyroxine and TRAb, thyroid ultrasound, and orbital computed tomography. For progressor patients, blood was drawn at the first diagnosis of hyperthyroidism, before any ophthalmopathy symptoms had appeared. Ficoll-Paque density gradient centrifugation was used to isolate PBMCs from around 10 ml of fresh peripheral blood. Progressor patients were defined as those initially diagnosed with Graves' hyperthyroidism in whom ophthalmopathy developed during follow-up. Total RNA was extracted with Trizol reagent, and quality was checked on an Agilent 2100 Bioanalyzer.

The TCR beta CDR3 regions were amplified from RNA transcripts. A first-round RT-PCR of the TCR CDR3 used the HTBI primer set with the Qiagen OneStep RT-PCR kit. A second multiplex PCR round built the libraries, followed by size selection and purification. The libraries were sequenced on an Illumina HiSeq2000 using paired-end 100 bp reads. The published analysis was carried out like this. SOAPnuke was used to process the raw data, throwing out any read that contained adapters or uncalled bases, had a mean Phred below 15, or lacked an exact constant-primer or identifier match. COPE v1.2.5 was used to merge high-quality paired reads, and clonotypes were defined as unique nucleotide sequences. Clonotypes were aligned to IMGT TRBV, TRBD and TRBJ reference segments using MiTCR v1.1. The analysis was restricted to V-J combinations with a frequency above 0.0001, which together covered approximately 99% of the repertoires. The TCS score was defined as F50 (clonal expansion) divided by E x V (chaos), with BLOSUM62-based TCRdist calculated between CDR3 peptides within each V-J. Welch's t-statistics and random forest reduced just over 500 V-J features to around 14, which were used in a naive Bayes classifier (R e1071). The raw public reads went through TCRdb reprocessing: fastp at Q25, MiXCR clone calling, in-frame beta chains kept. Entries are consolidated by CDR3 protein sequence, retaining the most common genes and DNA. These V and J calls are TCRdb output, not the study's own analysis. The sample yields some 600,000 distinct CDR3 sequences; about 14% were counted once. The ten largest make up approximately 5.7% of the sample.

Ten or more counts support this clonotype. Its antigen is unknown. Qualities for individual bases were not recorded, and no much larger clone is one base off. Study-wide conclusions, independent of this receptor: During validation, the model predicted progression to ophthalmopathy a median of roughly six months ahead of onset, with more than 55% sensitivity and about 75% specificity. Blood samples also contained most of the expanded thyroid clonotypes (frequency above 0.001), which suggests that blood repertoires may reflect thyroid immune responses. Ophthalmopathy was separated from stable hyperthyroidism by a 13 V-J signature model, with around 90% sensitivity and roughly 81% specificity obtained in cross-validation and 80%/75% obtained in testing. No statistical method was used to fix the sample size in advance, and group allocation was not hidden from the investigators.

The chain is made from TRBV9 and TRBJ2-7; the best D guess is TRBD1, with 5 bases matching. The TCR comes from a young woman with Graves' hyperthyroidism that later progressed to Graves' ophthalmopathy. What was sequenced was blood. In nucleotides, the sequence is TGTGCCAGCAGCGTACGACAGAATGACTACGAGCAGTACTTC. Translated, this gives CASSVRQNDYEQYF.